This TCR beta chain was identified during a study of Graves' ophthalmopathy and Graves' hyperthyroidism. Notes on the study in general: Sensitivity reached just under 90% and specificity over 65% for a 13-signature model separating ophthalmopathy from stable hyperthyroidism. Detected in blood as well were most expanded thyroid clonotypes with frequency above 0.001.

Per germline, CDR1 MNHEY and CDR2 SMNVEV (reference sequence). After removal of 4 bases from V and 5 bases from J, the junction contained 16 bases not matched to a gene. This CDR3 spans 19 amino acids. Orbital computed tomography, thyroid ultrasound, TRAb, serum thyroxine and clinical symptoms formed the basis of diagnosis. PBMCs stemmed from around 9 ml of fresh peripheral blood. Transcripts of RNA were the source for amplifying TCR beta CDR3 regions. First-round RT-PCR with HTBI primers preceded a second-round multiplex PCR. MiXCR, run by TCRdb on the multiplex PCR reads, gives a single entry per CDR3 protein. The sample holds about 390,000 distinct CDR3 sequences, about 17% seen once. Only a few counts were recorded for this clonotype. Antigen unknown.

The chain carries TRBV27 and TRBJ1-5; 11 bases align to TRBD1. The clonotype comes from an adult woman with stable Graves' hyperthyroidism. Sequenced input: peripheral blood. The CDR3 protein is CASSSERSGQGVRDQPQHF. The CDR3 nucleotides read TGTGCCAGCAGTTCGGAAAGGTCGGGACAGGGGGTTAGAGATCAGCCCCAGCATTTT.